The next 25 T cell receptor beta chains were all read from a single sample in a study of cytomegalovirus exposure and HLA in healthy donors (dated by TCRdb to the late 2010s). Library generation was performed with the immunoSEQ multiplex PCR assay. For the multiplex PCR, a mixture combining 60 forward primers for TCR Vbeta segments and 13 reverse primers for TCR Jbeta segments was used. TCRdb provides this immuneACCESS table in a form limited to in-frame rearrangements. Some clones are lacking; in checked studies, under half of them reflect an unresolved V gene, and why the rest are absent is not known. The sample data list roughly 130,000 clones, and around 79% of these were observed just once. Together, the top ten hold approximately 0.9% of the sample. The sample was PBMCs. The receptors shown here come from a young man in good health and CMV-seronegative.

Only a few counts were recorded for this clone. The chain uses TRBV7-2 and TRBJ2-6; a weak D match, TRBD1 (6 bases). The CDR3 is made up of 15 amino acids. Trimming took 5 bases from V and 2 from J, leaving 10 bases between them. The V gene's germline CDR1 is SGHTA and CDR2 FQGNSA. For the CDR3, the DNA is TGTGCCAGCAGCCCGCAGGGGACTGGGGCCAACGTCCTGACTTTC. Translation gives CASSPQGTGANVLTF. The whole variable domain, remainder taken from reference TRBV7-2 and TRBJ2-6, is GAGVSQSPSNKVTEKGKDVELRCDPISGHTALYWYRQSLGQGLEFLIYFQGNSAPDKSGLPSDRFSAERTGGSVSTLTIQRTQQEDSAVYLCASSPQGTGANVLTFGAGSRLTVL.

This clone was counted between two and nine times. The gene calls are TRBV5-6 and TRBJ1-4, with TRBD1 matching 9 bases. The CDR3 covers 17 residues. CDR1 and CDR2 (germline): SGHDT, YYEEEE. The junction had 8 bases not matched to a gene; V was cut back by 3 bases and J by 2 bases. CDR3 nucleotide sequence: TGTGCCAGCAGCTCGCCGGGACAGGGACGGACTAATGAAAAACTGTTTTTT. Its protein product is CASSSPGQGRTNEKLFF.

The genes are TRBV5-1 and TRBJ2-1; 7 bases line up with TRBD1. This CDR3 comprises 15 residues. Germline CDR1 SGHRS, CDR2 YFSETQ. J was trimmed by 6 bases and V by 2 bases; bases with no gene match: 8. The CDR3 nucleotides read TGCGCCAGCAGCTTCCGACAGGGTTCTGGCAATGAGCAGTTCTTC. Translated, it gives CASSFRQGSGNEQFF. Using reference TRBV5-1 and TRBJ2-1 for the parts outside the CDR3, the full variable domain is KAGVTQTPRYLIKTRGQQVTLSCSPISGHRSVSWYQQTPGQGLQFLFEYFSETQRNKGNFPGRFSGRQFSNSRSEMNVSTLELGDSALYLCASSFRQGSGNEQFFGPGTRLTVL.

The chain carries TRBV5-5 and TRBJ2-2, with a possible D match to TRBD2 (5 bases). The V end was cut by 5 bases, the J end by 1 base, with 9 bases between. This CDR3 is 14 amino acids long. CDR1 and CDR2 from the germline V gene are SGHKS and YYEKEE (reference sequence). This CDR3 is CASRGTRNTGELFF. The CDR3 DNA sequence: TGTGCCAGCAGGGGCACTAGGAACACCGGGGAGCTGTTTTTT.

The gene calls are TRBV7-9 and TRBJ1-2; D remains unclear. V gave up 5 bases and J gave up 2 bases, with 12 bases separating them. The CDR3 totals 14 residues. Per the germline V gene, CDR1 is SEHNR and CDR2 is FQNEAQ (reference sequence). The DNA of the CDR3 is TGTGCCAGCAGCCCGGAGACGCTGAACTATGGCTACACCTTC. This gives the protein CASSPETLNYGYTF.

V usage is TRBV5-1 and J usage is TRBJ1-1; TRBD1 matches 8 bases. Germline V gene sequence: CDR1 SGHRS, CDR2 YFSETQ. The CDR3 runs to 15 residues. The V and J ends lost 3 bases and 4 bases, in that order; junction bases with no gene match: 8. The CDR3 sequence: CASSSLQGVGTEAFF. The DNA for the CDR3 is TGCGCCAGCAGCTCACTACAGGGGGTAGGCACTGAAGCTTTCTTT.

V and J are TRBV10-3 and TRBJ1-6; TRBD1 might be the D (6 bases). Trimming pared 9 bases from V and 6 bases from J, leaving 12 bases between. The CDR3 has 13 amino acids. Germline loops: CDR1 ENHRY, CDR2 SYGVKD. The CDR3 nucleotides are TGTGCCATGGGTGACAGGCCTAATTCACCCCTCCACTTT. Its translation: CAMGDRPNSPLHF.

The chain employs TRBV19 and TRBJ1-6; TRBD1 aligns across 7 bases. From germline, CDR1 is LNHDA and CDR2 SQIVND (reference sequence). This CDR3 is 13 amino acids long. After removal of 4 bases from V and 10 bases from J, the junction contained 4 bases not matched to a gene. The CDR3: CASSTGGKSPLHF. The CDR3 nucleotides are TGTGCCAGTAGTACAGGGGGAAAATCACCCCTCCACTTT.

The genes are TRBV27 and TRBJ2-7, with D maybe TRBD1 (5 bases). V was trimmed by 1 base and J by 2 bases, leaving 9 bases between them. The CDR3 runs to 14 residues. Looked up from germline, CDR1 is MNHEY and CDR2 is SMNVEV (reference sequence). DNA for the CDR3: TGTGCCAGCAGTTTATACAGGCCCCCCTACGAGCAGTACTTC. It translates to CASSLYRPPYEQYF.

This clone was detected a few times. The rearrangement joins TRBV6-1 to TRBJ1-1; D gene ambiguous. CDR3 size: 15 residues. CDR1 and CDR2 (germline): MNHNS, SASEGT. V was pared by 3 bases and J by 0 bases, with 11 bases between. CDR3 nucleotide sequence: TGTGCCAGCAGTGAGTCCCCAGCGTTGAACACTGAAGCTTTCTTT. Translation: CASSESPALNTEAFF.

This chain connects TRBV27 to TRBJ2-2; D might be TRBD2 (5 bases). The CDR3 runs to 15 residues. V gave up 1 base and J gave up 5 bases, with 11 bases separating them. The germline gives CDR1 MNHEY, CDR2 SMNVEV (reference sequence). The CDR3 sequence is CASSLYGVRTGELFF. The CDR3 DNA sequence: TGTGCCAGCAGTTTATACGGGGTTAGGACCGGGGAGCTGTTTTTT.

The rearrangement joins TRBV2 to TRBJ2-7; D is uncertain. Germline V gene sequence: CDR1 SNHLY, CDR2 FYNNEI. Trimming removed 4 bases at V and 3 bases at J, with 7 bases between. This CDR3 has 12 residues. The CDR3 here is CASSVRGYEQYF. The DNA of the CDR3 is TGTGCCAGCAGTGTGCGAGGCTACGAGCAGTACTTC.

This clone appeared once. The genes are TRBV25-1 and TRBJ1-1; D is perhaps TRBD1 (5 bases). The length of the CDR3 is 16 residues. Trimming cost V 1 base and J 5 bases, with 17 bases left between them. Germline V gene lookup returns CDR1 MGHDK and CDR2 SYGVNS. The CDR3, as DNA: TGTGCCAGCAGTGAATGGGGCCCGTCTGGGCGGACTGAAGCTTTCTTT. Amino acids: CASSEWGPSGRTEAFF.

V usage is TRBV2 and J usage is TRBJ2-7, with TRBD1 as a possible D gene (5 bases). With 5 bases removed from V and 5 bases from J, the gap between germline ends came to 13 bases. CDR1 is SNHLY, CDR2 FYNNEI, per germline. This CDR3 has 13 residues. CDR3 nucleotide sequence: TGTGCCAGCAGTTGGGGCCGAGGCGACGAGCAGTACTTC. Translating it yields CASSWGRGDEQYF.

With respect to this clone: A read error may produce the germline difference seen at one junction end. The V gene is TRBV7-7, the J gene TRBJ2-1; D gene ambiguous. The CDR3 contains 14 residues. The germline V gene encodes CDR1 SSHAT and CDR2 FNYEAQ (reference sequence). The CDR3 DNA sequence: TGTGCTAGCAGCTTAGGCCTTTCGGGCAATGAGCAGTTCTTC. The encoded protein is CASSLGLSGNEQFF.

The V gene is TRBV30, the J gene TRBJ1-1; 8 bases agree with TRBD1. This CDR3 is 16 amino acids long. Germline-derived CDR1 and CDR2 are GTSNPN and SVGIG (reference sequence). Losses at the gene ends were 1 base for V and 4 bases for J; bases not matched to a gene: 11. CDR3 sequence reads: CAWSGHAGGRSTEAFF. The CDR3 DNA reads as TGTGCCTGGAGTGGTCATGCAGGGGGCCGGAGCACTGAAGCTTTCTTT.

The V call is TRBV19, the J call TRBJ2-1, with TRBD2 identical over 7 bases. V was clipped by 6 bases and J by 2 bases; unmatched bases: 10. This CDR3 comprises 16 residues. CDR1 is LNHDA and CDR2 is SQIVND in the germline V gene (reference sequence). As DNA, the CDR3 is TGTGCCAGTAGCGTCTCAGGGAGGGGTCCCTACAATGAGCAGTTCTTC. Its translation: CASSVSGRGPYNEQFF.

V and J are TRBV6-6 and TRBJ2-5; D is perhaps TRBD2 (5 bases). The V gene lost 2 bases and the J gene lost 1 base, with 11 bases spanning the gap. This CDR3 comprises 15 residues. Looked up from germline, CDR1 is MNHNY and CDR2 is SVGAGI (reference sequence). The CDR3 loop reads CASSYEGRFQETQYF. CDR3 coding DNA: TGTGCCAGCAGTTACGAGGGAAGATTCCAAGAGACCCAGTACTTC.

The chain joins TRBV7-8 to TRBJ2-5; 10 bases agree with TRBD2. Germline CDR1 is SGHVS and CDR2 is FQNEAQ. With 6 bases clipped from V and 4 bases from J, the junction kept 5 bases outside the gene matches. The CDR3 runs 14 residues. The CDR3 sequence: CASRSGGAAETQYF. CDR3 in DNA: TGTGCCAGCAGAAGCGGGGGGGCCGCAGAGACCCAGTACTTC.

This sequence joins TRBV2 and TRBJ2-3; no clear D gene. CDR1 is SNHLY, CDR2 FYNNEI, per germline. The CDR3 has 14 amino acids. Trimming took 3 bases from V and 2 from J, leaving 9 bases between them. CDR3 in DNA: TGTGCCAGCAGTGACCCCCGAGACACAGATACGCAGTATTTT. Protein: CASSDPRDTDTQYF.

The chain joins TRBV18 to TRBJ1-2; D is unclear. The CDR3 consists of 16 residues. Trimming stripped 2 bases from V and 0 bases from J, with 13 bases between. Germline CDR1 KGHSH, CDR2 LQKENI. Here the CDR3 reads CASSPFPDYPNYGYTF. CDR3 nucleotides: TGTGCCAGCTCACCATTCCCAGATTACCCTAACTATGGCTACACCTTC.

The chain couples TRBV4-1 to TRBJ1-2; possibly TRBD1 for D (6 bases). Germline CDR1 MGHRA, CDR2 YSYEKL. This CDR3 is built from 14 residues. Trimming removed 1 base at V and 8 bases at J, with 14 bases between. The CDR3 nucleotides are TGCGCCAGCAGCCAAGGGCTAAACAGGGACGGCTACACCTTC. Amino acid sequence: CASSQGLNRDGYTF.

The rearrangement links TRBV4-2 to TRBJ1-1; TRBD1 is a possible D gene (6 bases). The V gene lost 4 bases and the J gene lost 0 bases, with 12 bases spanning the gap. The CDR3 runs 15 residues. Germline CDR1 reads LGHNA; CDR2 reads YNFKEQ. The CDR3 DNA reads TGTGCCAGCAGCCCCGTGGGGGCGGTGAACACTGAAGCTTTCTTT. Protein product: CASSPVGAVNTEAFF.

This rearrangement joins TRBV18 to TRBJ2-2, with D unresolved. CDR1 is KGHSH and CDR2 is LQKENI in the germline V gene. V lost 1 base and J lost 0, with 6 bases in between. CDR3 length: 15 amino acids. Written as DNA, the CDR3 is TGTGCCAGCTCACCACGGCAGGCGAACACCGGGGAGCTGTTTTTT. This encodes CASSPRQANTGELFF.

This clone was seen once. The V and J genes are TRBV7-9 and TRBJ2-3, with 8 bases matching TRBD1. Germline lookup yields CDR1 SEHNR and CDR2 FQNEAQ (reference sequence). The CDR3 loop spans 14 amino acids. With V trimmed by 6 bases and J by 7 bases, 9 bases remained unmatched. The CDR3 nucleotides read TGTGCCAGCAGTATCCAGGGGGCACCAAATACGCAGTATTTT. Translating it yields CASSIQGAPNTQYF.